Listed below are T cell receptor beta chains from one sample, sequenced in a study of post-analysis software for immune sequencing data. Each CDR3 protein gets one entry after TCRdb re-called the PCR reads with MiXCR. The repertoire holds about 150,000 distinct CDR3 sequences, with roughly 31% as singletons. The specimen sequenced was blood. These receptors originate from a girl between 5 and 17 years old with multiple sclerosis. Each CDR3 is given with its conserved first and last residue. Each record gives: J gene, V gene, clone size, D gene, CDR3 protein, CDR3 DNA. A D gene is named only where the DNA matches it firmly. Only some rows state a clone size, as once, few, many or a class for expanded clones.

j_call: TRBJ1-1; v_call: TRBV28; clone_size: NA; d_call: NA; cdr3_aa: CASSLGGSLIEAFF; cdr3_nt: TGTGCCAGCAGTTTGGGGGGTTCGCTCATTGAAGCTTTCTTT
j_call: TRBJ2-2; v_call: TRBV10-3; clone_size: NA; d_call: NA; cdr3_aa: CAITNLGADTGELFF; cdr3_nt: TGTGCCATCACTAACCTAGGGGCTGACACCGGGGAGCTGTTTTTT
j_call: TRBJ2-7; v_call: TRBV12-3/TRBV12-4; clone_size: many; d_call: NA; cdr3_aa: CASSLWGSGTYEQYF; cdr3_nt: TGTGCCAGCAGTTTATGGGGTTCAGGCACCTACGAGCAGTACTTC
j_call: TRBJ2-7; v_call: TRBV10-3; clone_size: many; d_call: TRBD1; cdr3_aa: CAISEGQGSSGEQYF; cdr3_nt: TGTGCCATCAGTGAGGGACAGGGGTCATCGGGAGAGCAGTACTTC
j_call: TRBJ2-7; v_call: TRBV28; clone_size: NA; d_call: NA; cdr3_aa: CASSLGDTGYEQYF; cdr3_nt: TGTGCCAGCAGTTTGGGCGACACCGGCTACGAGCAGTACTTC
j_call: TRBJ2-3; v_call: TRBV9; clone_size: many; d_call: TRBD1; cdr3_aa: CASSAGTGAGGTQYF; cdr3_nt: TGTGCCAGCAGCGCCGGGACAGGGGCCGGAGGTACGCAGTATTTT
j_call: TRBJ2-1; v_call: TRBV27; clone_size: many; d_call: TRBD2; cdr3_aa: CASHLGTSGRDEQFF; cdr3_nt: TGTGCCAGCCACCTTGGGACTAGCGGGAGAGATGAGCAGTTCTTC
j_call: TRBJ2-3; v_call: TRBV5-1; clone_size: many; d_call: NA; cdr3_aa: CASSPLSGARTDTQYF; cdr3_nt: TGCGCCAGCAGCCCATTAAGTGGGGCTAGGACAGATACGCAGTATTTT
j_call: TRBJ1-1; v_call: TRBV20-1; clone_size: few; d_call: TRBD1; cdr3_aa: CSANQGDAEAFF; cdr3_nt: TGCAGTGCTAACCAGGGGGACGCTGAAGCTTTCTTT
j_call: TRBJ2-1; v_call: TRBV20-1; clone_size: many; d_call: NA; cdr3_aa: CSAWTRDTSDNEQFF; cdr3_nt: TGCAGTGCCTGGACTCGGGACACGTCGGACAATGAGCAGTTCTTC
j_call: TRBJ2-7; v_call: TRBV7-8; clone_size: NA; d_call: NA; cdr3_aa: CASSLQAGRSEQYF; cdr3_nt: TGTGCCAGCAGCTTACAAGCCGGAAGGAGCGAGCAGTACTTC
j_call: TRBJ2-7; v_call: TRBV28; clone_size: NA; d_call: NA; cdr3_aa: CASSQQGGLLYEQYF; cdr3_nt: TGTGCCAGCAGTCAACAGGGAGGATTGCTATACGAGCAGTACTTC
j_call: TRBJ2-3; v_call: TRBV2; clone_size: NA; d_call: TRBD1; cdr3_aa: CASSAGTGDSTDTQYF; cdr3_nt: TGTGCCAGCAGTGCCGGGACAGGGGATAGCACAGATACGCAGTATTTT
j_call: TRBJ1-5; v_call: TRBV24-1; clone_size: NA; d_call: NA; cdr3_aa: CATSDSREFYSNQPQHF; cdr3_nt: TGTGCCACCAGTGATTCGAGGGAGTTTTATAGCAATCAGCCCCAGCATTTT
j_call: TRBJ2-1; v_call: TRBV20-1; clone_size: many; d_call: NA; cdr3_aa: CSARDREKGWSNEQFF; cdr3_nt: TGCAGTGCTAGAGATCGGGAGAAGGGGTGGTCCAATGAGCAGTTCTTC
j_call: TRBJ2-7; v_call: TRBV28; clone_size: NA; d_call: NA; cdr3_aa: CASSLGLAPYEQYF; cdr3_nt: TGTGCCAGCAGTCTCGGGCTAGCTCCCTACGAGCAGTACTTC
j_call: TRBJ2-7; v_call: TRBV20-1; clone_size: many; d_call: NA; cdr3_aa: CSASPIGGNKKYEQYF; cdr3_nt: TGCAGTGCTAGCCCAATAGGGGGGAATAAAAAGTACGAGCAGTACTTC
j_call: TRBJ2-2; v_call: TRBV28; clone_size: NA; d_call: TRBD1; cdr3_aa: CAGSRETGGSTGELFF; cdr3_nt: TGTGCCGGCAGCCGTGAAACAGGGGGCAGCACCGGGGAGCTGTTTTTT
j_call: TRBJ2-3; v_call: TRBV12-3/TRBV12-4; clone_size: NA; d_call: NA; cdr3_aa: CASSLGTADTQYF; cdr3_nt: TGTGCCAGCAGTTTAGGGACCGCAGATACGCAGTATTTT
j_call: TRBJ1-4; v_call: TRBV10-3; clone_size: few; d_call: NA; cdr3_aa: CAISEGGGDLTEKLFF; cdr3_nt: TGTGCCATCAGTGAGGGGGGGGGCGACCTGACTGAAAAACTGTTTTTT
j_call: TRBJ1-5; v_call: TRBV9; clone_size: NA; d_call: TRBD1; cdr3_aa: CASSVATGDRGRRQPQHF; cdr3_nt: TGTGCCAGCAGCGTAGCTACGGGGGACAGGGGCCGGAGGCAGCCCCAGCATTTT
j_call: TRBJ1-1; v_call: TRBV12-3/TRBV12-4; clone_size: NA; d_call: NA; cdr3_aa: CASSFRSLGEAFF; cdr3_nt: TGTGCCAGCAGTTTCAGGTCCCTAGGGGAAGCTTTCTTT
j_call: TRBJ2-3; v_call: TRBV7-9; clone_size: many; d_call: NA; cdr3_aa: CASSLWLRSPGTDTQYF; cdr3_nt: TGTGCCAGCAGCTTATGGCTCCGGAGTCCCGGAACAGATACGCAGTATTTT
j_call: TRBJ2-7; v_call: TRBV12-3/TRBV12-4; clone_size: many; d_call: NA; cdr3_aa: CASSPGTSSYEQYF; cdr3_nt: TGTGCCAGCAGTCCCGGGACGAGCTCCTACGAGCAGTACTTC
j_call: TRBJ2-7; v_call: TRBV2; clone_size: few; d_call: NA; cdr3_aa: CASSERGGDEQYF; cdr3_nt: TGTGCCAGCAGTGAAAGAGGGGGAGACGAGCAGTACTTC
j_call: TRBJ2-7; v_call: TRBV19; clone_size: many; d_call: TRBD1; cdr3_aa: CASSMDRGLEQYF; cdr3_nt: TGTGCCAGTAGTATGGACAGGGGGCTTGAGCAGTACTTC
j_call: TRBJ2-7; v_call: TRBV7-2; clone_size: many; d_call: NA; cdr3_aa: CASSLGVEYEQYF; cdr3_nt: TGTGCCAGCAGCTTAGGGGTAGAGTACGAGCAGTACTTC
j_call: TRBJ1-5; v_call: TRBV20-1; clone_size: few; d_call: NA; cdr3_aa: CSARPHPKDGDSNQPQHF; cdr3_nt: TGCAGTGCTAGACCCCACCCGAAAGACGGAGATAGCAATCAGCCCCAGCATTTT
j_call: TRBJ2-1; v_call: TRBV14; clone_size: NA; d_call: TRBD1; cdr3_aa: CASSDWDRGGNEQFF; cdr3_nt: TGTGCCAGCAGCGATTGGGACAGGGGTGGGAATGAGCAGTTCTTC
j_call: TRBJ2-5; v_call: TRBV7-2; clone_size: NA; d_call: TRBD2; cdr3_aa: CASSPRASGRVETQYF; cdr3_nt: TGTGCCAGCAGCCCCCGGGCTAGCGGGAGGGTAGAGACCCAGTACTTC
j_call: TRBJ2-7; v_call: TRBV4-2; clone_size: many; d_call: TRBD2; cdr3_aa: CASSQPGTSSYEQYF; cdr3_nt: TGTGCCAGCAGCCAACCCGGGACTAGCTCCTACGAGCAGTACTTC
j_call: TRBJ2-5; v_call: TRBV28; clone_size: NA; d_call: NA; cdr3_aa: CATNSGQSEVETQYF; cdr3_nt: TGTGCCACAAACTCGGGACAATCGGAGGTAGAGACCCAGTACTTC
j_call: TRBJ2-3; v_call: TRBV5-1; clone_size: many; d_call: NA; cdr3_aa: CASSLGGTRVLDTQYF; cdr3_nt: TGCGCCAGCAGCTTGGGAGGCACGAGGGTTCTAGATACGCAGTATTTT
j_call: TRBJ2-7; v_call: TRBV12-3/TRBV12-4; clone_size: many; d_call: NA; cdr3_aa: CASSFGRSYEQYF; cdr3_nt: TGTGCCAGCAGTTTTGGGCGCTCCTACGAGCAGTACTTC
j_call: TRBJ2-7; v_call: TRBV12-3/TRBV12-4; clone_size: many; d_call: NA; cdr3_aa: CASSPLDGYSYEQYF; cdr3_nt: TGTGCCAGCAGCCCCTTGGACGGATACTCCTACGAGCAGTACTTC
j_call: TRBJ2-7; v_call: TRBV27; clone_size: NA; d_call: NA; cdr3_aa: CASTLTRSSYGQYF; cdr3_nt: TGTGCCAGCACCTTGACGAGGAGCTCCTACGGGCAGTACTTC
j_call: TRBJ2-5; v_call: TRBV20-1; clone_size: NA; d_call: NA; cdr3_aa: CSASAGEETQYF; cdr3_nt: TGCAGTGCTAGCGCAGGGGAAGAGACCCAGTACTTC
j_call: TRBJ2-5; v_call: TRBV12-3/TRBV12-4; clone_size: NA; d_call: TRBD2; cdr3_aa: CASRKSGRGRETQYF; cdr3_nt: TGTGCCAGCAGGAAAAGCGGGAGGGGGAGAGAGACCCAGTACTTC
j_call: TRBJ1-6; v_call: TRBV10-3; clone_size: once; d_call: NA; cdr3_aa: CAISDPTGGNSPLHF; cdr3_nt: TGTGCCATCAGTGACCCGACGGGGGGGAATTCACCCCTCCACTTT
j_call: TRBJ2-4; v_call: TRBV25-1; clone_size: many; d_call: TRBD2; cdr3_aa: CASSETEGGNKNIQYF; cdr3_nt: TGTGCCAGCAGTGAGACCGAGGGAGGGAACAAAAACATTCAGTACTTC
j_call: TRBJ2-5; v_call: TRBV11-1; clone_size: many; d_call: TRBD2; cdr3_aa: CASSARTSRAETQYF; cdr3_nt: TGTGCCAGCAGCGCGCGGACTAGCAGAGCGGAGACCCAGTACTTC
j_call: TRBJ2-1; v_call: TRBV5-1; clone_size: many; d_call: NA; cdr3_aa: CASSSWERAYNEQFF; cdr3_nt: TGCGCCAGCAGCTCCTGGGAGCGGGCTTACAATGAGCAGTTCTTC
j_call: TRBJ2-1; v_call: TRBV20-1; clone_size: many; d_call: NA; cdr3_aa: CSARDYQLYNEQFF; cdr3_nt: TGCAGTGCTAGGGACTACCAACTCTACAATGAGCAGTTCTTC
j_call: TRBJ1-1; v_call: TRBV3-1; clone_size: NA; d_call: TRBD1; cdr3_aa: CASRHRDRGTEAFF; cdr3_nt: TGTGCCAGCAGACATCGGGACAGGGGCACTGAAGCTTTCTTT
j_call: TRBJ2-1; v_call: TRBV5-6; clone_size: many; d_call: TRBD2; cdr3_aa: CASSFPTSGTFF; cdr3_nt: TGTGCCAGCAGCTTCCCCACTAGCGGGACGTTCTTC
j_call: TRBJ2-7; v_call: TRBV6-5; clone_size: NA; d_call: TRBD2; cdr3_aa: CASSFGLAGGEQYF; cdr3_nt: TGTGCCAGCAGTTTCGGACTAGCGGGAGGCGAGCAGTACTTC
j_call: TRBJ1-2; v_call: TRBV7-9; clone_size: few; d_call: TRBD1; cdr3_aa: CASSSRGLGYTF; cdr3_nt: TGTGCCAGCAGCTCAAGGGGGCTTGGCTACACCTTC
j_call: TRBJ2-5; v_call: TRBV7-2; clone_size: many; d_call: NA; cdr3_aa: CASSGNRETQYF; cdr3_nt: TGTGCCAGCAGCGGAAACCGAGAGACCCAGTACTTC
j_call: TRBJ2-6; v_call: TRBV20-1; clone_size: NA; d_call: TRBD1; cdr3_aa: CSASRGLGSGANVLTF; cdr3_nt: TGCAGTGCCTCAAGGGGGCTCGGCTCTGGGGCCAACGTCCTGACTTTC
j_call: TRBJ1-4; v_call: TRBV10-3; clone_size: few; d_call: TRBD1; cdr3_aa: CASAGTVNEKLFF; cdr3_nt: TGTGCCAGCGCCGGGACAGTTAATGAAAAACTGTTTTTT
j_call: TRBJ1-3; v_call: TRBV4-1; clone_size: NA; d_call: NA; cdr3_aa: CASSQDGGSQNTIYF; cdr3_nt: TGCGCCAGCAGCCAAGACGGTGGCAGCCAAAACACCATATATTTT
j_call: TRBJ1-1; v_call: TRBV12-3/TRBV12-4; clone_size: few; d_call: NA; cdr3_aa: CATRRDHTEAFF; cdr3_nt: TGTGCCACCAGGAGGGATCACACTGAAGCTTTCTTT
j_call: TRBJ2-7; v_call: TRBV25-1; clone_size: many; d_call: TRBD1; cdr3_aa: CASTGQGSYEQYF; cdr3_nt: TGTGCCAGCACCGGACAGGGGTCCTACGAGCAGTACTTC
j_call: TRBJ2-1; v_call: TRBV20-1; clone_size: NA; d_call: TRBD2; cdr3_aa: CSARDGSSSGRYNEQFF; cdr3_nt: TGCAGTGCTAGAGATGGGAGTTCTAGCGGGCGTTACAATGAGCAGTTCTTC
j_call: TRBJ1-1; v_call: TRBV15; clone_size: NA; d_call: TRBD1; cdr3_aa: CATTGGENTEDFF; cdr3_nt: TGTGCCACTACAGGGGGCGAGAACACTGAAGATTTCTTT